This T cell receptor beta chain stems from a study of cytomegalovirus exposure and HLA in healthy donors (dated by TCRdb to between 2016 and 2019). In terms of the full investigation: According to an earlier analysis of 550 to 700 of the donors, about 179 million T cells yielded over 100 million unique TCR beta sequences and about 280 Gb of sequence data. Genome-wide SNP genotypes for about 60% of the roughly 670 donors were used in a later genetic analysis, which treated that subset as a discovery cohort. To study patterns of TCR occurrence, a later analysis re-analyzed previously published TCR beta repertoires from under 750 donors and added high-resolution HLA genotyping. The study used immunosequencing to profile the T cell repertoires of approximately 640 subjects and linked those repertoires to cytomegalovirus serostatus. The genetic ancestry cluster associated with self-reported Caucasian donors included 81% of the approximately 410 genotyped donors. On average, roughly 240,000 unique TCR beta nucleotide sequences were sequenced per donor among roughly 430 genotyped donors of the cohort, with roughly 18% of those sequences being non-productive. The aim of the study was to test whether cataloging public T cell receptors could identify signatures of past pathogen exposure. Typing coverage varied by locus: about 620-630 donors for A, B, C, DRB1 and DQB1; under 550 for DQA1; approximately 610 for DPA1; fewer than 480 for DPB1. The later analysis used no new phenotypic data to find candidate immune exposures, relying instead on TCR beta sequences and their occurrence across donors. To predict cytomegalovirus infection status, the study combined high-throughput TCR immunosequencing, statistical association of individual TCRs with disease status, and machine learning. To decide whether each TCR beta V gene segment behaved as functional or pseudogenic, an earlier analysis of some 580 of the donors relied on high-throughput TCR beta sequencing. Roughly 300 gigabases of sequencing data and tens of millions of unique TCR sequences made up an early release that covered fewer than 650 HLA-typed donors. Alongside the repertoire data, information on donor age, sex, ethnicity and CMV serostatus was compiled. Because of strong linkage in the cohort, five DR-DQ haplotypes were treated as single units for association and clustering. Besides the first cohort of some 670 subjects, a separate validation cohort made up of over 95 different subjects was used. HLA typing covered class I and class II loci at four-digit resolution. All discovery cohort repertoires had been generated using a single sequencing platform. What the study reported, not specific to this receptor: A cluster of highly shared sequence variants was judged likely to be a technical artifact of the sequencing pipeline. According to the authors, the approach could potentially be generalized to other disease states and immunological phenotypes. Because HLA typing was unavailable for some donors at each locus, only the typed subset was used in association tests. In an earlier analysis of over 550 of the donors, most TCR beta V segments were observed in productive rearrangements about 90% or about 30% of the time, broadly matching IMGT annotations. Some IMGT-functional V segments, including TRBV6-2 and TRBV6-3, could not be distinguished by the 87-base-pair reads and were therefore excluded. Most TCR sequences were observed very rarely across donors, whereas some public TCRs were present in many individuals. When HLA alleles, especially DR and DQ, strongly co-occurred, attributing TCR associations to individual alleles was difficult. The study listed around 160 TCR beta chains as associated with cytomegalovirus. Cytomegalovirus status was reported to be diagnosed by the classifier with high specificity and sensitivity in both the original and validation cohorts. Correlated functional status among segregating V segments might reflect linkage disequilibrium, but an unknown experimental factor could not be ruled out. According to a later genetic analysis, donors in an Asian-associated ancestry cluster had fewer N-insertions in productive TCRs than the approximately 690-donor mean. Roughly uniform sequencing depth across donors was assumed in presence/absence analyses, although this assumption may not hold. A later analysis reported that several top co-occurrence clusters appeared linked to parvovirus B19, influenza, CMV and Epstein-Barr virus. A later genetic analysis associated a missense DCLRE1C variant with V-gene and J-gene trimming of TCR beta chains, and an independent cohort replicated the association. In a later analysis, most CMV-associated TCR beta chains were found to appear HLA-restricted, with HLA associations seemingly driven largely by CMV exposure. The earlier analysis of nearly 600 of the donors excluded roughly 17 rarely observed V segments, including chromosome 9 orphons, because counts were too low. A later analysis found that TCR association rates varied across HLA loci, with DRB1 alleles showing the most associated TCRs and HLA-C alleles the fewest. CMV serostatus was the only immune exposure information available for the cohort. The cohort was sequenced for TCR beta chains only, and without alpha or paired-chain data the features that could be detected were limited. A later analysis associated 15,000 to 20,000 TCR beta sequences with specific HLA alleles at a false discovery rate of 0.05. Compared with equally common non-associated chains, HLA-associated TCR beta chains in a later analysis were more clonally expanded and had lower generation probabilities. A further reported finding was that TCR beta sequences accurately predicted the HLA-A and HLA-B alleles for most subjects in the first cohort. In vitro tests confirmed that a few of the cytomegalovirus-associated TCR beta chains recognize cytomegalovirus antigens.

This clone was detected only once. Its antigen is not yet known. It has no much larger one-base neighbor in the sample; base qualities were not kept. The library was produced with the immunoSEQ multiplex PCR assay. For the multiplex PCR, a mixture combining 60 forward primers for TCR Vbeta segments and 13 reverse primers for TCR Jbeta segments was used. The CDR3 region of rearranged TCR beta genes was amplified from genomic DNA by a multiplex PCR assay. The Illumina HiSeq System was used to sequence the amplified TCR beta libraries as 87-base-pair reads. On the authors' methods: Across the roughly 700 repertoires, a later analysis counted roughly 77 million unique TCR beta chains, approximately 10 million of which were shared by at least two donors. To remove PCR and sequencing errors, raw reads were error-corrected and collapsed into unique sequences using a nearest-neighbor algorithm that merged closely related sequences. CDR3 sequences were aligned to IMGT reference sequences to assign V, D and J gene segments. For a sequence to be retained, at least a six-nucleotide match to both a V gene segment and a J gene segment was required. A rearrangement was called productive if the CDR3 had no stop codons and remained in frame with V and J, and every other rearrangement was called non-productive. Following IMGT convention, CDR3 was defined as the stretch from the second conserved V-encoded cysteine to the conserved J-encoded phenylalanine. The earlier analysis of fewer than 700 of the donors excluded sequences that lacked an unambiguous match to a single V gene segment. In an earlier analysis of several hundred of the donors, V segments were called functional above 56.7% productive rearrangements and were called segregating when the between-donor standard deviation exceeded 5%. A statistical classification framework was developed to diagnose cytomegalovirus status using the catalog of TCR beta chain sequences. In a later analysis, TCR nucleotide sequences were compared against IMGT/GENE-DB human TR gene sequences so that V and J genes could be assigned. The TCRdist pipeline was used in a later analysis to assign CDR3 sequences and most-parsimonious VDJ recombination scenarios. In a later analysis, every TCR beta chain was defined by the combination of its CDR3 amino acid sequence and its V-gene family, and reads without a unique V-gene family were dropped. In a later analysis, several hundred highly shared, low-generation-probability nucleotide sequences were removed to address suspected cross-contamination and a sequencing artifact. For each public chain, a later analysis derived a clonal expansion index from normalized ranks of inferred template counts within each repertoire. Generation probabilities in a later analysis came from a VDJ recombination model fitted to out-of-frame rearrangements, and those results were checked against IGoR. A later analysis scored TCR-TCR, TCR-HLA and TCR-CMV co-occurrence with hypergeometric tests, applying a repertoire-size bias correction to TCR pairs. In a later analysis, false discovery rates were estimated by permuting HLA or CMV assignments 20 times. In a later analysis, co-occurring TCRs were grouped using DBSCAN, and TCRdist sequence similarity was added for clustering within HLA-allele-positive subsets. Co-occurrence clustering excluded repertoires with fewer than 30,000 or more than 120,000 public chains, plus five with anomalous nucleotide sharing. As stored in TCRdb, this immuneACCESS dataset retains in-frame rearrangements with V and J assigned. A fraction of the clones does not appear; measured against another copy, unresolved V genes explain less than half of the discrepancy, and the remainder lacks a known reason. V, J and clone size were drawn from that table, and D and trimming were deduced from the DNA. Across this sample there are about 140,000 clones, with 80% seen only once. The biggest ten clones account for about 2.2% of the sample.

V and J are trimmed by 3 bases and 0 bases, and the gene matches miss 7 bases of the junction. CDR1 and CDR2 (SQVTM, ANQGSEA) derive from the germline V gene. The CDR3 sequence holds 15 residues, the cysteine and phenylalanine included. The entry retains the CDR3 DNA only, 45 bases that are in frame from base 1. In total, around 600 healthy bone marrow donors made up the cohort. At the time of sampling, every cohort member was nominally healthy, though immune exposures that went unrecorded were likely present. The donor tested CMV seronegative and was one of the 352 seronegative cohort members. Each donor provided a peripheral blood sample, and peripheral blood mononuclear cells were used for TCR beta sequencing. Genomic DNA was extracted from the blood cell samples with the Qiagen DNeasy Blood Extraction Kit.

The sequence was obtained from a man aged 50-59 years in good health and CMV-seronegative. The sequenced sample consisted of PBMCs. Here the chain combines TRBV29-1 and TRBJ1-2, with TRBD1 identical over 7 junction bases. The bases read TGCAGCGTTGAGGGGACAGCAAAAGCTAACTATGGCTACACCTTC. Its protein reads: CSVEGTAKANYGYTF.